The 21 T cell receptor beta chains below come from one sample, sequenced in a study of blood T cell repertoires in COVID-19. The method was immunoSEQ multiplex PCR; TCRdb's version includes in-frame clones alone and lacks a portion of them. The repertoire has about 150,000 clones, roughly four fifths of them found once; the top ten carry roughly 12%. Specimen: peripheral blood. All receptors derive from a woman in her sixties or seventies with COVID-19, enrolled during active disease.

Only a few counts were recorded for this clone. V gene TRBV11-2 combines with J gene TRBJ1-1; D possibly corresponds to TRBD1 (6 bases). In germline, CDR1 is SGHAT, CDR2 FQNNGV. The CDR3 is 14 amino acids. Trimming took 5 bases from V and 7 from J, leaving 17 bases between them. CDR3 DNA: TGTGCCAGCAGCCCTATTCGACGGACAGATGAAGCTTTCTTT. Its protein is CASSPIRRTDEAFF. Filled out from reference TRBV11-2 and TRBJ1-1, the complete variable domain reads EAGVAQSPRYKIIEKRQSVAFWCNPISGHATLYWYQQILGQGPKLLIQFQNNGVVDDSQLPKDRFSAERLKGVDSTLKIQPAKLEDSAVYLCASSPIRRTDEAFFGQGTRLTVV.

The rearrangement joins TRBV9 to TRBJ1-1; 7 nucleotides line up with TRBD1. Trimming took 3 bases from V and 1 from J; bases not matched to a gene: 3. The V gene's germline CDR1 is SGDLS and CDR2 YYNGEE. The CDR3 is 14 residues long. CDR3 nucleotide sequence: TGTGCCAGCAGCGCGGGGACAGCGAACACTGAAGCTTTCTTT. Residues: CASSAGTANTEAFF.

The V call is TRBV7-9, the J call TRBJ1-2, with 9 bases lining up with TRBD1. After removal of 1 base from V and 10 bases from J, the junction contained 13 bases not matched to a gene. From germline, CDR1 is SEHNR and CDR2 FQNEAQ (reference sequence). CDR3 length: 16 residues. The CDR3 loop reads CASSLDHGTGLTDYTF. The CDR3 DNA sequence: TGTGCCAGCAGCTTAGACCATGGGACAGGGTTAACTGACTACACCTTC.

This clone was found once. The chain has TRBV5-1 and TRBJ2-3, with 8 bases identical to TRBD2. The CDR3 spans 21 residues. Per the germline V gene, CDR1 is SGHRS and CDR2 is YFSETQ. V was clipped by 1 base and J by 3 bases; unmatched bases: 22. The CDR3 protein is CASSLWIPGALSGRKTDTQYF. The CDR3 region has the DNA TGCGCCAGCAGCTTGTGGATTCCGGGGGCGCTAAGCGGGAGAAAGACAGATACGCAGTATTTT.

In its sample, this clone was seen once. The genes are TRBV6-5 and TRBJ2-2, with TRBD1 identical over 7 bases. After removal of 0 bases from V and 8 bases from J, the junction contained 6 bases not matched to a gene. Germline V gives CDR1 MNHEY, CDR2 SVGAGI. The CDR3 runs to 15 residues. CDR3 region: CASSYSPQGFGELFF. In DNA form, the CDR3 reads TGTGCCAGCAGTTACTCGCCACAGGGGTTTGGGGAGCTGTTTTTT.

The chain couples TRBV2 to TRBJ2-2, with a possible D match to TRBD1 (6 bases). The V gene lost 8 bases and the J gene lost 8 bases, with 12 bases spanning the gap. Germline V CDR1 and CDR2: SNHLY, FYNNEI. This CDR3 is built from 12 residues. The chain's CDR3 is CASAGARGELFF. The CDR3 bases are TGTGCCAGCGCAGGGGCCCGAGGGGAGCTGTTTTTT. Combining the CDR3 with reference TRBV2 and TRBJ2-2 gives the whole variable domain EPEVTQTPSHQVTQMGQEVILRCVPISNHLYFYWYRQILGQKVEFLVSFYNNEISEKSEIFDDQFSVERPDGSNFTLKIRSTKLEDSAMYFCASAGARGELFFGEGSRLTVL.

This chain connects TRBV5-1 to TRBJ2-5; 7 bases map to TRBD1. Germline V gene data show CDR1 as SGHRS and CDR2 as YFSETQ. V gave up 1 base and J gave up 3 bases; unmatched junction bases: 0. The CDR3 contains 13 residues. CDR3 DNA sequence: TGCGCCAGCAGCTTGCAGGGGGAAGAGACCCAGTACTTC. Amino acid sequence: CASSLQGEETQYF.

The gene calls are TRBV5-8 and TRBJ1-1, with a tentative D call TRBD1 (6 bases). The CDR3 is 15 residues long. V was trimmed by 3 bases and J by 4 bases, leaving 16 bases between them. The germline CDR1 and CDR2 sequences are SGHTS and YDEGEE. CDR3 sequence: CASSYQGFGATEAFF. The CDR3 bases are TGTGCCAGCAGCTACCAGGGGTTCGGCGCCACTGAAGCTTTCTTT.

This clone showed up just a few times. The chain employs TRBV6-6 and TRBJ1-5; tentatively, D is TRBD1 (5 bases). V was trimmed by 0 bases and J by 3 bases, leaving 12 bases between them. Germline CDR1 MNHNY, CDR2 SVGAGI (reference sequence). The CDR3 sequence is 16 residues long. The CDR3 region has the DNA TGTGCCAGCAGTTACTCAGGGGATACTTACAATCAGCCCCAGCATTTT. This sequence encodes CASSYSGDTYNQPQHF.

The chain is built from TRBV29-1 and TRBJ2-5; D perhaps matches TRBD2 (6 bases). Trimming left V 4 bases short and J 1 base short, with 13 bases between. Per germline, CDR1 SQVTM and CDR2 ANQGSEA. The CDR3 loop spans 14 amino acids. The DNA for the CDR3 is TGCAGCGTTGGTCTACCCGGGGGCCAAGAGACCCAGTACTTC. This translates into CSVGLPGGQETQYF.

This rearrangement joins TRBV7-8 to TRBJ1-1, with 7 bases that match TRBD1. Germline assignment: CDR1 SGHVS and CDR2 FQNEAQ. J was trimmed by 11 bases and V by 4 bases; bases with no gene match: 10. There are 13 residues in the CDR3. Here the CDR3 DNA reads TGTGCCAGCAGCTCACAAACAGGGGAGAATGCTTTCTTT. Encoded protein: CASSSQTGENAFF.

The chain is built from TRBV20-1 and TRBJ1-5; D uncertain. CDR1 and CDR2 (germline): DFQATT, SNEGSKA (reference sequence). The CDR3 has 12 amino acids. Between the trimmed V and J ends, which lost 3 bases and 5 bases, there was a span of 8 bases. The CDR3: CSASGEDQPQHF. For the CDR3, the DNA is TGCAGTGCTAGTGGTGAGGATCAGCCCCAGCATTTT.

The chain couples TRBV2 to TRBJ2-1; 9 bases map to TRBD2. Losses at the gene ends were 4 bases for V and 9 bases for J; bases not matched to a gene: 10. This CDR3 is 15 amino acids long. Germline CDR1 and CDR2: SNHLY and FYNNEI. CDR3 amino acids: CASSGLSGRRSEQFF. CDR3 bases: TGTGCCAGCAGTGGGTTGAGCGGGAGGAGGAGTGAGCAGTTCTTC.

The chain combines TRBV9 with TRBJ1-4; D is possibly TRBD1 (5 bases). The CDR3 runs 15 residues. V lost 0 bases and J 7 bases, leaving 13 bases between the germline ends. Germline V gene lookup returns CDR1 SGDLS and CDR2 YYNGEE. The CDR3 bases are TGTGCCAGCAGCGTAGGTCCCAGGGTGGCTGAAAAACTGTTTTTT. Translation: CASSVGPRVAEKLFF.

V is TRBV6-5 and J is TRBJ1-2, with 7 bases identical to TRBD1. Germline V gene lookup returns CDR1 MNHEY and CDR2 SVGAGI. This CDR3 contains 13 residues. J lost 5 bases, V lost 6 bases, and 6 bases had no gene match. The CDR3: CASRTTGTYGYTF. In nucleotides, the CDR3 is TGTGCCAGCAGGACGACAGGGACTTATGGCTACACCTTC.

This chain connects TRBV6-1 to TRBJ2-5, with 11 bases identical to TRBD2. CDR1 MNHNS and CDR2 SASEGT come from the germline V gene. With 7 bases clipped from V and 5 bases from J, the junction kept 6 bases outside the gene matches. The CDR3 is 14 amino acids. Here the CDR3 DNA reads TGTGCCAGCACCAATAGACTAGCGGGGGAGACCCAGTACTTC. It yields the protein CASTNRLAGETQYF.

CDR3 sequence reads: CASSQAGGSSYEQYF. CDR3 in DNA: TGTGCCAGCAGCCAGGCGGGAGGGAGCTCCTACGAGCAGTACTTC. This chain joins TRBV3-1 (or the pseudogene TRBV3-2) and TRBJ2-7; 9 bases align to TRBD2. Germline V gives CDR1 LGHDT, CDR2 YNNKEL (reference sequence). J gave up 0 bases and V 3 bases, and 3 bases lay outside the gene matches. This CDR3 contains 15 residues.

This chain uses TRBV27 with TRBJ2-5; unclear D gene. V dropped 5 bases and J dropped 2 bases, with 12 bases sitting between them. This CDR3 region has 14 residues. Per the germline V gene, CDR1 is MNHEY and CDR2 is SMNVEV (reference sequence). The CDR3 region is CASSTQVRQETQYF. In DNA form, the CDR3 reads TGTGCCAGCAGTACCCAAGTGCGGCAAGAGACCCAGTACTTC.

This clone was seen a single time. V and J are TRBV19 and TRBJ1-2; 9 bases match TRBD1. CDR1 and CDR2 from the germline V gene are LNHDA and SQIVND (reference sequence). V was pared by 1 base and J by 4 bases, with 10 bases of the junction left unmatched. This CDR3 is 17 amino acids long. CDR3 DNA sequence: TGTGCCAGTAGTATAGGAGGCCCGGGACAGGGAGGCTATGGCTACACCTTC. It is translated as CASSIGGPGQGGYGYTF.

The V gene is TRBV12-5, the J gene TRBJ1-4; D is uncertain. This CDR3 has 14 amino acids. V was trimmed by 1 base and J by 8 bases, leaving 11 bases between them. The V gene's germline CDR1 is LGHNT and CDR2 FRNRAP. The CDR3 spells CASGLAAAGEKLFF. DNA of the CDR3: TGTGCTAGTGGTTTGGCGGCAGCGGGGGAAAAACTGTTTTTT.

The chain couples TRBV29-1 to TRBJ1-2; 10 bases agree with TRBD1. J gave up 8 bases and V 8 bases, and 17 bases lay outside the gene matches. The V gene's germline CDR1 is SQVTM and CDR2 ANQGSEA. This CDR3 contains 15 residues. This CDR3 reads CSPEGMTGGSRGYTF. As DNA, the CDR3 is TGCAGCCCTGAGGGTATGACAGGGGGCAGTCGAGGCTACACCTTC.